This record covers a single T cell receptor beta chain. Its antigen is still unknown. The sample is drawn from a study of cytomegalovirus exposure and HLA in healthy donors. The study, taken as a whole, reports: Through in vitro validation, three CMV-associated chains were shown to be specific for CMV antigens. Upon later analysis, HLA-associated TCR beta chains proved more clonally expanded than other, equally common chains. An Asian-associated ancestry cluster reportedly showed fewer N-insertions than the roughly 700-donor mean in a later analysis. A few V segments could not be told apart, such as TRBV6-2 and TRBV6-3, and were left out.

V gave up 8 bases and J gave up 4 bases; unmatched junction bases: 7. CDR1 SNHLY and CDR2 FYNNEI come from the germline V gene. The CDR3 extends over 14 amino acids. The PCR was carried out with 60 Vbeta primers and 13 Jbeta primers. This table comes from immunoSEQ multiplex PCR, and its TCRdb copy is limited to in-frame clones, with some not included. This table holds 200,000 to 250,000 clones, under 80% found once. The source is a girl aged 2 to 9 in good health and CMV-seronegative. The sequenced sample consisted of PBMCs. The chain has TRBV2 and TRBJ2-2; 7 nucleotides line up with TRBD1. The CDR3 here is CASRGGASTGELFF. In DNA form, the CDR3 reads TGTGCCAGCCGAGGGGGCGCGTCCACCGGGGAGCTGTTTTTT.